The T cell receptor beta chain described here comes from a study of blood T cell repertoires in COVID-19. The overall study: T cells, B-cell-depleted T cells, or PBMCs supplied cDNA or gDNA.

V dropped 5 bases and J dropped 5; count of bases not matched to a gene: 10. The CDR3 extends over 15 amino acids. CDR1 SGHAT and CDR2 FQNNGV come from the germline V gene. Original handling: Estimates of nucleated cell counts were drawn from the amplification of reference gene primers. Some clones are missing from TCRdb's copy, which holds only in-frame ones; the method was immunoSEQ multiplex PCR. The V and J calls and clone size were taken over from that table, and D and trimming were inferred from the DNA. The data contain 30,000 to 45,000 clones, approximately 88% of them singletons. Sequenced material: peripheral blood. The V gene is TRBV11-2, the J gene TRBJ2-7, with 9 bases that match TRBD1. This receptor was taken from a human donor in a cohort sampled during active COVID-19. The CDR3 sequence is CASSPPGTGTHEQYF. CDR3 in DNA: TGTGCCAGCAGCCCCCCCGGGACAGGGACCCACGAGCAGTACTTC.